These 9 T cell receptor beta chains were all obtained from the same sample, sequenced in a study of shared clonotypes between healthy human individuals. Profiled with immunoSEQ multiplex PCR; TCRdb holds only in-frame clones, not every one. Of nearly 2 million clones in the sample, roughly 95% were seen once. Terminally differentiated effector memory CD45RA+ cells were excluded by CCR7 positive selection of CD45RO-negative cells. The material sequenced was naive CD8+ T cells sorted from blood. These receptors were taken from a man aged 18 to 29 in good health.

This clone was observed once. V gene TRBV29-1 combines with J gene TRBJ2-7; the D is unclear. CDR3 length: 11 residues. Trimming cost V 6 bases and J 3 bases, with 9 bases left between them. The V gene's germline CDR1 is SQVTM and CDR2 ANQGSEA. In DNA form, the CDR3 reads TGCAGCGTAGAGAACAACTACGAGCAGTACTTC. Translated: CSVENNYEQYF.

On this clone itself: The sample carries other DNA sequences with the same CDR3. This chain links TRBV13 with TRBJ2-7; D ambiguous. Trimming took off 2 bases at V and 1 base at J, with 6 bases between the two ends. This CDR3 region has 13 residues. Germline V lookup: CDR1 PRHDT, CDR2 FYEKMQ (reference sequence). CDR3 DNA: TGTGCCAGCAGCTTACGGGCTTCCTACGAGCAGTACTTC. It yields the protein CASSLRASYEQYF.

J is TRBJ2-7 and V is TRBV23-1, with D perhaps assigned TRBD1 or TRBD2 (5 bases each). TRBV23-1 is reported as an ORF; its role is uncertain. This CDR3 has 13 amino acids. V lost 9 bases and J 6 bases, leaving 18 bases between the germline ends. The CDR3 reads CARGVAGSLEQYF. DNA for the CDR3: TGCGCCAGGGGGGTAGCAGGGTCCCTCGAGCAGTACTTC.

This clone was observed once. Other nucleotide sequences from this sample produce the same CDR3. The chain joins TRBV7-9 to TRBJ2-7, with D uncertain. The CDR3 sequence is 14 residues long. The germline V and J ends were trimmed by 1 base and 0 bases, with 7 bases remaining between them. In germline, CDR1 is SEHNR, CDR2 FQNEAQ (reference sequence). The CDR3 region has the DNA TGTGCCAGCAGCTTAGTAGGTAGCTCCTACGAGCAGTACTTC. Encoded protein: CASSLVGSSYEQYF. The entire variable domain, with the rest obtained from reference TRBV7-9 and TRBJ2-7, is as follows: DTGVSQNPRHKITKRGQNVTFRCDPISEHNRLYWYRQTLGQGPEFLTYFQNEAQLEKSRLLSDRFSAERPKGSFSTLEIQRTEQGDSAMYLCASSLVGSSYEQYFGPGTRLTVT.

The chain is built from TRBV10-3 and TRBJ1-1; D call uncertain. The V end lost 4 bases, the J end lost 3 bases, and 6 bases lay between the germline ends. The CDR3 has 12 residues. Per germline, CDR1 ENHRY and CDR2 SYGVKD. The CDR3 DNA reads TGTGCCATCAGTGTTGGCGACACTGAAGCTTTCTTT. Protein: CAISVGDTEAFF.

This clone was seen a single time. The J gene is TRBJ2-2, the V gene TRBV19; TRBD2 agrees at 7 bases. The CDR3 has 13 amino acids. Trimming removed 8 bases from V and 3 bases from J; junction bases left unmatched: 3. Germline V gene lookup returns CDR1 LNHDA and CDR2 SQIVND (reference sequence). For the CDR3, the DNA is TGTGCCAGTCTAGCGGACTACACCGGGGAGCTGTTTTTT. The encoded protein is CASLADYTGELFF.

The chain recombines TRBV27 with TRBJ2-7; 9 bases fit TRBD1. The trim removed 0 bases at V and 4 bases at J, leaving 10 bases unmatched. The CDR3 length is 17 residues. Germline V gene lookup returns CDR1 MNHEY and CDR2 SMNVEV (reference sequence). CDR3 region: CASSLSPGTGMGYEQYF. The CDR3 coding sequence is TGTGCCAGCAGTTTATCTCCGGGGACAGGGATGGGGTACGAGCAGTACTTC.

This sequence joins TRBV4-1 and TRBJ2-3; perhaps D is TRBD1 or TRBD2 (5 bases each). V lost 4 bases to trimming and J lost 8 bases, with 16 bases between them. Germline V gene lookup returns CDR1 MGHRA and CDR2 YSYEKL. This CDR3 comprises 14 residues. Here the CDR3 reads CASSPEGSRVTQYF. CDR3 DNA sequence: TGCGCCAGCAGCCCAGAGGGGTCCCGGGTTACGCAGTATTTT.

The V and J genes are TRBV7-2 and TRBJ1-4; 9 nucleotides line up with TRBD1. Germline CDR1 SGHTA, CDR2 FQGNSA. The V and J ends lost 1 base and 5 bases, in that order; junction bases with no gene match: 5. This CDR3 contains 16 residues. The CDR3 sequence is CASSLGYRGLNEKLFF. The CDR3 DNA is TGTGCCAGCAGCTTAGGATACAGGGGGCTAAATGAAAAACTGTTTTTT.